The 24 T cell receptor beta chains below all came from one sample that was sequenced in a study of blood T cell repertoires in COVID-19. Generated by immunoSEQ multiplex PCR, the TCRdb table keeps only in-frame clones and is missing some. The top ten hold 10% to 15% of the sample, which has 70,000 to 95,000 clones, around four fifths seen once. Sequencing was done on a sample of peripheral blood. The receptor source for this set is a human donor in a cohort sampled during active COVID-19.

The genes are TRBV9 and TRBJ2-3; D perhaps matches TRBD2 (6 bases). The length of the CDR3 is 16 residues. Germline assignment: CDR1 SGDLS and CDR2 YYNGEE. Trimming pared 0 bases from V and 8 bases from J, leaving 19 bases between. DNA for the CDR3: TGTGCCAGCAGCGTAGGAATCCGTAAAGCCGGGAGTACGCAGTATTTT. As protein: CASSVGIRKAGSTQYF.

V is TRBV9 and J is TRBJ1-1; the D is unclear. Germline V gene lookup returns CDR1 SGDLS and CDR2 YYNGEE. The CDR3 covers 13 residues. V lost 2 bases to trimming and J lost 6 bases, with 11 bases between them. CDR3 in DNA: TGTGCCAGCAGCGTTGGCAGCGGGGCTGAAGCTTTCTTT. It encodes CASSVGSGAEAFF.

For the CDR3, the DNA is TGCGCCAGCAGCTTGGAGTCCAGGCTTCAGCCCCAGCATTTT. Translation: CASSLESRLQPQHF. V gene TRBV5-1 combines with J gene TRBJ1-5; D unresolved. Trimming took off 0 bases at V and 6 bases at J, with 10 bases between the two ends. This CDR3 has 14 amino acids. The germline gives CDR1 SGHRS, CDR2 YFSETQ.

This chain connects TRBV6-6 to TRBJ2-3; TRBD2 agrees at 12 bases. With 5 bases clipped from V and 4 bases from J, the junction kept 25 bases outside the gene matches. This CDR3 has 22 amino acids. Germline V lookup: CDR1 MNHNY, CDR2 SVGAGI (reference sequence). The CDR3 here is CASSPPLGATGASGGAPDTQYF. In DNA form, the CDR3 reads TGTGCCAGCAGTCCTCCCTTGGGGGCCACCGGGGCTAGCGGGGGGGCCCCAGATACGCAGTATTTT.

The rearrangement uses TRBV6-6 and TRBJ1-5; unclear D gene. From germline, CDR1 is MNHNY and CDR2 SVGAGI (reference sequence). Between the trimmed V and J ends, which lost 2 bases and 0 bases, there was a span of 8 bases. The CDR3 loop spans 15 amino acids. The DNA of the CDR3 is TGTGCCAGCAGTTACGGGCAGAGTAGCAATCAGCCCCAGCATTTT. Residues: CASSYGQSSNQPQHF.

This clone was seen a few times. CDR3 DNA sequence: TGTGCCAGCAGCCGTAATAGCGGGGGTAACAATGAGCAGTTCTTC. This encodes CASSRNSGGNNEQFF. The rearrangement joins TRBV27 to TRBJ2-1; 9 bases are shared with TRBD2. From germline, CDR1 is MNHEY and CDR2 SMNVEV (reference sequence). The CDR3 covers 15 residues. The ends lost 6 bases at V and 5 bases at J; junction bases unmatched: 8.

This rearrangement joins TRBV3-1 (or the pseudogene TRBV3-2) to TRBJ1-3; 9 bases map to TRBD1. Germline CDR1 reads LGHDT; CDR2 reads YNNKEL (reference sequence). V lost 3 bases and J lost 0; bases outside the gene matches: 3. The CDR3 is 16 residues long. The CDR3 nucleotides read TGTGCCAGCAGCCAGTGGGGACAGGGCTCTGGAAACACCATATATTTT. Its protein is CASSQWGQGSGNTIYF.

Worth noting for this clone: Other DNA sequences in this specimen translate into the identical CDR3. The chain has TRBV28 and TRBJ2-7; 9 positions agree with TRBD1. Germline V gene lookup returns CDR1 MDHEN and CDR2 SYDVKM. Trimming cost V 0 bases and J 1 base; bases outside gene matches: 1. The CDR3 sequence is 15 residues long. The CDR3 DNA reads as TGTGCCAGCAGTTTATGGGGACAGGGTTCCTACGAGCAGTACTTC. Translated, it gives CASSLWGQGSYEQYF.

This clone was counted a few times. This rearrangement joins TRBV5-1 to TRBJ1-2, with TRBD1 matching over 8 bases. The CDR3 totals 14 residues. Germline loops: CDR1 SGHRS, CDR2 YFSETQ. The J segment lost 7 bases and the V segment lost 4 bases, leaving 9 bases of the junction unmatched. The CDR3 region is CASSRGQGASGYTF. The DNA for the CDR3 is TGCGCCAGCAGCCGCGGCCAGGGGGCCTCTGGCTACACCTTC.

V is TRBV29-1 and J is TRBJ1-1, with D possibly matching TRBD1 (6 bases). The CDR3 contains 12 residues. The germline V gene encodes CDR1 SQVTM and CDR2 ANQGSEA. The V end was cut by 7 bases, the J end by 2 bases, with 11 bases between. The DNA of the CDR3 is TGCAGCGCGCGACAGGCCAACACTGAAGCTTTCTTT. It encodes CSARQANTEAFF. The whole variable domain, filled in from reference TRBV29-1 and TRBJ1-1, reads SAVISQKPSRDICQRGTSLTIQCQVDSQVTMMFWYRQQPGQSLTLIATANQGSEATYESGFVIDKFPISRPNLTFSTLTVSNMSPEDSSIYLCSARQANTEAFFGQGTRLTVV.

The V and J genes are TRBV5-1 and TRBJ1-2; 7 nucleotides align to TRBD1. This CDR3 comprises 15 residues. The trim removed 0 bases at V and 4 bases at J, leaving 6 bases unmatched. The germline gives CDR1 SGHRS, CDR2 YFSETQ. CDR3 sequence reads: CASSLEGARVYGYTF. The CDR3 DNA follows: TGCGCCAGCAGCTTGGAGGGGGCGCGGGTCTATGGCTACACCTTC.

CDR3 sequence: CASSFRSSGSYNSPLHF. In DNA, the CDR3 is TGCGCCAGCAGCTTTAGGAGTTCGGGCTCCTATAATTCACCCCTCCACTTT. V gene TRBV5-1 combines with J gene TRBJ1-6; D ambiguous. In germline, CDR1 is SGHRS, CDR2 YFSETQ. The CDR3 runs 17 residues. V was clipped by 2 bases and J by 0 bases, with 12 bases between them.

This chain connects TRBV7-2 to TRBJ2-3, with 10 nucleotides matching TRBD2. The CDR3 has 15 amino acids. Germline V gene lookup returns CDR1 SGHTA and CDR2 FQGNSA. The V and J ends lost 5 bases and 7 bases, in that order; junction bases with no gene match: 9. Here the CDR3 DNA reads TGTGCCAGCAGCACCAAGCGGGGGGGCCATAATACGCAGTATTTT. This codes for CASSTKRGGHNTQYF.

A single count supports this clone. The V call is TRBV24-1, the J call TRBJ2-5, with 9 bases aligning to TRBD1. The CDR3 length is 17 residues. Germline V gene data show CDR1 as KGHDR and CDR2 as SFDVKD. Unmatched junction bases numbered 11, after V lost 2 bases and J lost 5 bases. The CDR3 DNA is TGTGCCACCAGTGATTCGGTCCCGGGACAGGGCTATGAGACCCAGTACTTC. Residues: CATSDSVPGQGYETQYF.

The chain combines TRBV7-8 with TRBJ1-1, with 9 bases aligning to TRBD1. The CDR3 has 15 residues. The germline gives CDR1 SGHVS, CDR2 FQNEAQ. Trimming removed 5 bases from V and 1 base from J; junction bases left unmatched: 5. The CDR3 spells CASSVDRGANTEAFF. DNA of the CDR3: TGTGCCAGCAGCGTTGACAGGGGGGCGAACACTGAAGCTTTCTTT.

The J gene is TRBJ1-5, the V gene TRBV28; 7 bases agree with TRBD1. J lost 4 bases, V lost 7 bases, and 10 bases had no gene match. CDR1 is MDHEN and CDR2 is SYDVKM in the germline V gene. The CDR3 loop spans 15 amino acids. The CDR3 reads CASNPGQRVNQPQHF. The CDR3 DNA follows: TGTGCCAGCAATCCGGGACAGAGAGTGAATCAGCCCCAGCATTTT. The full variable domain, in which reference TRBV28 and TRBJ1-5 provide the parts outside the CDR3, is DVKVTQSSRYLVKRTGEKVFLECVQDMDHENMFWYRQDPGLGLRLIYFSYDVKMKEKGDIPEGYSVSREKKERFSLILESASTNQTSMYLCASNPGQRVNQPQHFGDGTRLSIL.

The chain couples TRBV18 to TRBJ1-1, with 9 bases fitting TRBD1. V was clipped by 0 bases and J by 0 bases; unmatched bases: 5. CDR3 size: 17 residues. CDR1 and CDR2 from the germline V gene are KGHSH and LQKENI. The DNA of the CDR3 is TGTGCCAGCTCACCACCGTTGACAGGGGGTTTGAACACTGAAGCTTTCTTT. Its translation: CASSPPLTGGLNTEAFF.

The table lists this clone with a count of one. The V and J genes are TRBV3-1 (or the pseudogene TRBV3-2) and TRBJ1-5; a possible D gene is TRBD1 (6 bases). With 1 base removed from V and 9 bases from J, the gap between germline ends came to 10 bases. The CDR3 consists of 13 residues. The germline gives CDR1 LGHDT, CDR2 YNNKEL (reference sequence). CDR3 nucleotide sequence: TGTGCCAGCAGCCAAGGCGGGGGGCGGCCCCAGCATTTT. It yields the protein CASSQGGGRPQHF.

This clone was seen only once. The chain is built from TRBV7-9 and TRBJ2-5, with 7 bases fitting TRBD2. Per the germline V gene, CDR1 is SEHNR and CDR2 is FQNEAQ (reference sequence). The CDR3 extends over 15 amino acids. The J segment lost 2 bases and the V segment lost 4 bases, leaving 7 bases of the junction unmatched. This CDR3 reads CASSYTRRGQETQYF. The CDR3 bases are TGTGCCAGCAGCTACACTAGGCGGGGGCAAGAGACCCAGTACTTC.

This chain uses TRBV5-1 with TRBJ2-1; tentatively, D is TRBD1 (5 bases). The CDR3 extends over 14 amino acids. Trimming took off 6 bases at V and 4 bases at J, with 14 bases between the two ends. Per germline, CDR1 SGHRS and CDR2 YFSETQ. The CDR3 DNA follows: TGCGCCAGCACCCGTCAGGGTCTATACAATGAGCAGTTCTTC. Protein sequence: CASTRQGLYNEQFF.

The chain is built from TRBV15 and TRBJ2-3; 10 bases fit TRBD1. The length of the CDR3 is 15 residues. Germline trimming cut 1 base from V and 4 bases from J; bases unmatched to any gene: 2. Per the germline V gene, CDR1 is LNHNV and CDR2 is YYDKDF (reference sequence). The CDR3 region has the DNA TGTGCCACCAGCAGAGGGACAGGGGGGGCAGATACGCAGTATTTT. As protein: CATSRGTGGADTQYF.

The genes are TRBV19 and TRBJ1-6; the match to TRBD1 covers 7 bases. CDR3 length: 16 residues. Trimming at V came to 6 bases and at J to 7 bases, leaving 12 bases not matched to a gene. Germline V CDR1 and CDR2: LNHDA, SQIVND (reference sequence). The CDR3 DNA reads as TGTGCCAGTAGATCAGGGGACAGAGACTACAATTCACCCCTCCACTTT. This codes for CASRSGDRDYNSPLHF.

J is TRBJ1-1 and V is TRBV2, with a weak D call TRBD1 (5 bases). Germline V gives CDR1 SNHLY, CDR2 FYNNEI. This CDR3 has 14 amino acids. Trimming removed 8 bases at V and 2 bases at J, with 15 bases between. The DNA of the CDR3 is TGTGCCAGCCGATTTGGGCAGGGTAACACTGAAGCTTTCTTT. Encoded protein: CASRFGQGNTEAFF. The full variable domain, rest sourced from reference TRBV2 and TRBJ1-1, is EPEVTQTPSHQVTQMGQEVILRCVPISNHLYFYWYRQILGQKVEFLVSFYNNEISEKSEIFDDQFSVERPDGSNFTLKIRSTKLEDSAMYFCASRFGQGNTEAFFGQGTRLTVV.

V usage is TRBV3-1 (or the pseudogene TRBV3-2) and J usage is TRBJ2-3; weak D call: TRBD2 (6 bases). Germline V gene lookup returns CDR1 LGHDT and CDR2 YNNKEL (reference sequence). CDR3 length equals 14 residues. V was cut by 2 bases and J by 3 bases, with 9 bases left in between. CDR3 nucleotides: TGTGCCAGCAGCCAAAGGGCGGGGACAGATACGCAGTATTTT. This codes for CASSQRAGTDTQYF.